The rows below give T cell receptor beta chains drawn from one sample of a study of Graves' ophthalmopathy and Graves' hyperthyroidism. TCRdb passed the multiplex PCR reads through MiXCR, listing each CDR3 protein once. The table lists 680,000 or so distinct CDR3 sequences, around a fifth of them singletons. Sequencing was performed on peripheral blood. The receptor set was obtained from a woman aged 18-29 years with stable Graves' hyperthyroidism. Some clones in this sample may be carry-over from other donors' samples. CDR3s include the opening cysteine and the closing phenylalanine or tryptophan. A D gene is named only where the DNA matches it firmly. Clone size, where shown, is once, few, many, or a class for clones that have expanded.

v_call: TRBV5-1
d_call: -
j_call: TRBJ2-2
clone_size: few
cdr3_aa: CASSPDWDRTGELFF
cdr3_nt: TGCGCCAGCAGCCCGGATTGGGATAGGACCGGGGAGCTGTTTTTT

v_call: TRBV30
d_call: -
j_call: TRBJ2-7
clone_size: -
cdr3_aa: CAWNSGLSYEQYF
cdr3_nt: TGTGCCTGGAACTCCGGACTTTCCTACGAGCAGTACTTC

v_call: TRBV5-6
d_call: TRBD1
j_call: TRBJ2-2
clone_size: many
cdr3_aa: CASSPWGTGGHGELFF
cdr3_nt: TGTGCCAGCAGTCCTTGGGGGACAGGGGGCCACGGGGAGCTGTTTTTT

v_call: TRBV29-1
d_call: -
j_call: TRBJ1-3
clone_size: many
cdr3_aa: CSAGGGSGNTIYF
cdr3_nt: TGCAGCGCCGGAGGGGGCTCTGGAAACACCATATATTTT

v_call: TRBV15
d_call: -
j_call: TRBJ1-6
clone_size: many
cdr3_aa: CATSRGDSGSYNSPLHF
cdr3_nt: TGTGCCACCAGCAGAGGGGATTCGGGCTCCTATAATTCACCCCTCCACTTT

v_call: TRBV28
d_call: TRBD1
j_call: TRBJ2-7
clone_size: few
cdr3_aa: CASSQTGVDEQYF
cdr3_nt: TGTGCCAGCAGTCAGACAGGGGTCGACGAGCAGTACTTC

v_call: TRBV19
d_call: -
j_call: TRBJ1-5
clone_size: few
cdr3_aa: CASSIDGGFGQPQHF
cdr3_nt: TGTGCCAGTAGTATAGACGGGGGATTTGGCCAGCCCCAGCATTTT

v_call: TRBV24-1
d_call: -
j_call: TRBJ2-5
clone_size: many
cdr3_aa: CATSDFVGSGETQYF
cdr3_nt: TGTGCCACCAGTGATTTTGTCGGATCGGGGGAGACCCAGTACTTC

v_call: TRBV6-1
d_call: -
j_call: TRBJ1-1
clone_size: many
cdr3_aa: CASVSTDGTEAFF
cdr3_nt: TGTGCCTCAGTATCCACGGACGGCACTGAAGCTTTCTTT

v_call: TRBV19
d_call: -
j_call: TRBJ1-5
clone_size: -
cdr3_aa: CASSTGTEGNQPQHF
cdr3_nt: TGTGCCAGTAGTACCGGGACGGAGGGCAATCAGCCCCAGCATTTT

v_call: TRBV7-9
d_call: -
j_call: TRBJ2-2
clone_size: many
cdr3_aa: CAGKQGNTGELFF
cdr3_nt: TGTGCCGGTAAACAGGGGAACACCGGGGAGCTGTTTTTT

v_call: TRBV12-3/TRBV12-4
d_call: TRBD2
j_call: TRBJ2-2
clone_size: many
cdr3_aa: CASSLAGRTGELFF
cdr3_nt: TGTGCCAGCAGTTTAGCCGGGAGGACCGGGGAGCTGTTTTTT

v_call: TRBV18
d_call: -
j_call: TRBJ1-6
clone_size: many
cdr3_aa: CASSLPLTGRASPLHF
cdr3_nt: TGTGCCAGCTCACTACCACTTACCGGGAGGGCATCACCCCTCCACTTT

v_call: TRBV10-3
d_call: -
j_call: TRBJ1-1
clone_size: -
cdr3_aa: CAISGGQNTEAFF
cdr3_nt: TGTGCCATCAGTGGGGGACAGAACACTGAAGCTTTCTTT

v_call: TRBV2
d_call: -
j_call: TRBJ2-7
clone_size: many
cdr3_aa: CASSEARTSSYEQYF
cdr3_nt: TGTGCCAGCAGTGAAGCGAGGACCAGCTCCTACGAGCAGTACTTC

v_call: TRBV7-9
d_call: -
j_call: TRBJ2-5
clone_size: many
cdr3_aa: CASSLGTGPETQYF
cdr3_nt: TGTGCCAGCAGCTTAGGAACGGGCCCAGAGACCCAGTACTTC

v_call: TRBV27
d_call: -
j_call: TRBJ2-4
clone_size: few
cdr3_aa: CASCSYRDRTKNIQYF
cdr3_nt: TGTGCCAGCTGCTCGTACAGGGATCGGACCAAAAACATTCAGTACTTC

v_call: TRBV28
d_call: TRBD2
j_call: TRBJ2-4
clone_size: many
cdr3_aa: CASSLVTGGKNIQYF
cdr3_nt: TGTGCCAGCAGTTTAGTAACGGGAGGTAAAAACATTCAGTACTTC

v_call: TRBV28
d_call: -
j_call: TRBJ2-7
clone_size: many
cdr3_aa: CASSLVRVASYEQYF
cdr3_nt: TGTGCCAGCAGTTTAGTGAGGGTAGCGTCCTACGAGCAGTACTTC

v_call: TRBV5-1
d_call: -
j_call: TRBJ1-2
clone_size: -
cdr3_aa: CASSLGPGVEGYTF
cdr3_nt: TGCGCCAGCAGCTTGGGGCCGGGGGTTGAAGGCTACACCTTC

v_call: TRBV2
d_call: TRBD1
j_call: TRBJ1-2
clone_size: -
cdr3_aa: CASRRTGDRYGYTF
cdr3_nt: TGTGCCAGCAGGAGGACAGGGGACCGCTATGGCTACACCTTC

v_call: TRBV6-1
d_call: -
j_call: TRBJ2-7
clone_size: many
cdr3_aa: CASSEVHTARLEQYF
cdr3_nt: TGTGCCAGCAGTGAGGTCCACACGGCTCGCCTCGAGCAGTACTTC

v_call: TRBV6-4
d_call: TRBD1
j_call: TRBJ1-1
clone_size: few
cdr3_aa: CASRVGQGGRAFF
cdr3_nt: TGTGCCAGCAGGGTTGGACAGGGGGGCAGAGCTTTCTTT

v_call: TRBV28
d_call: -
j_call: TRBJ2-7
clone_size: many
cdr3_aa: CASSLQGVEQYF
cdr3_nt: TGTGCCAGCAGTCTACAGGGAGTCGAGCAGTACTTC

v_call: TRBV9
d_call: -
j_call: TRBJ1-1
clone_size: many
cdr3_aa: CASSEYGGVTGTEAFF
cdr3_nt: TGTGCCAGCAGCGAATACGGAGGGGTGACAGGCACTGAAGCTTTCTTT

v_call: TRBV20-1
d_call: -
j_call: TRBJ1-2
clone_size: few
cdr3_aa: CSARETDSSGGYTF
cdr3_nt: TGCAGTGCTAGAGAAACGGACAGTTCGGGCGGCTACACCTTC

v_call: TRBV6-5
d_call: -
j_call: TRBJ1-1
clone_size: many
cdr3_aa: CASRLIRNTEAFF
cdr3_nt: TGTGCCAGCAGACTTATTCGAAACACTGAAGCTTTCTTT

v_call: TRBV11-2
d_call: TRBD2
j_call: TRBJ2-2
clone_size: -
cdr3_aa: CASSLEAGANTGELFF
cdr3_nt: TGTGCCAGCAGCTTAGAAGCGGGGGCGAACACCGGGGAGCTGTTTTTT

v_call: TRBV7-9
d_call: -
j_call: TRBJ1-1
clone_size: many
cdr3_aa: CASSRQEGTEAFF
cdr3_nt: TGTGCCAGCAGCAGACAAGAGGGCACTGAAGCTTTCTTT

v_call: TRBV27
d_call: TRBD2
j_call: TRBJ2-7
clone_size: few
cdr3_aa: CASSSSGRGGYEQYF
cdr3_nt: TGTGCCAGCAGTTCCAGCGGGAGAGGCGGCTACGAGCAGTACTTC